This T cell receptor (beta chain) derives from a study of Graves' ophthalmopathy and Graves' hyperthyroidism. This clonotype showed up many times. The antigen is undetermined. Amplified material comprised TCR beta CDR3 regions derived from RNA transcripts. RT-PCR with HTBI primers came first, then second-round multiplex PCR. TCRdb processed the multiplex PCR reads anew with MiXCR; each CDR3 protein has one entry. The profile covers about 660,000 distinct CDR3 sequences, with roughly 41% appearing a single time and more than 2.5% taken by the ten largest. General study results and limits: Blood was where most expanded thyroid clonotypes above 0.001 frequency also turned up. A model of 13 signatures distinguished ophthalmopathy from stable hyperthyroidism at approximately 90% sensitivity and about 80% specificity.

The source material was peripheral blood. The clonotype comes from an adult man with Graves' ophthalmopathy.

CDR3 bases: TGTGCCAGCAGCTTAAATGTCGGACAGGGAAGTACCGGGGAGCTGTTTTTT. It specifies CASSLNVGQGSTGELFF. The rearrangement links TRBV7-3 to TRBJ2-2, with TRBD1 matching over 8 bases. With V trimmed by 1 base and J by 5 bases, 9 bases remained unmatched. Germline V lookup: CDR1 SGHTA, CDR2 FQGTGA. CDR3 length equals 17 residues.